This record looks at one T cell receptor (beta chain) sequence and its context. Its antigen remains unidentified. The source of the sample is a study of T cell clonotyping in hematopoietic cell transplantation. Turning to the study itself: Recipients' pretransplant samples followed cytoreduction.

The data were produced by immunoSEQ multiplex PCR, yet TCRdb's version contains in-frame clones alone and is incomplete. The top ten clones hold 25% to 30% of a sample with about 9,000 clones, more than 85% of them seen once. Indicated time point: recipient sample about 28 days before transplant, after cytoreduction. The study, taken as a whole, reports: Few recipient clonotypes overlapped donors; over 97% were de novo at given depth. Recipient TCR diversity dropped after transplant; expanded clonotypes rose from day 30 to 180. Higher Inverse Simpson Index values in graft donor and pretransplant recipient predicted broader posttransplant TCR diversity.

Germline V lookup: CDR1 SGDLS, CDR2 YYNGEE. This CDR3 has 15 residues. V dropped 3 bases and J dropped 5 bases, with 18 bases sitting between them. The TCR originated in a woman in her sixties with acute myeloid leukemia. Some clones in this sample may be carry-over from other donors' samples. Sequencing was performed on peripheral blood mononuclear cells, taken before stem cell transplant. V gene TRBV9 combines with J gene TRBJ2-7; maybe TRBD2 (5 bases). CDR3: CASSARRTVRDEQYF. CDR3 DNA sequence: TGTGCCAGCAGCGCGCGACGGACTGTACGGGACGAGCAGTACTTC.